What follows describes a single T cell receptor beta chain. In Seattle, patients joined the study during active infection and were tracked longitudinally. Clones were read by immunoSEQ multiplex PCR, and TCRdb kept only the in-frame ones, dropping some. The sample comprises about 130,000 clones, about nine tenths of which are singletons, and 11% rests with the top ten. The source of the sample is a study of blood T cell repertoires in COVID-19. Study-wide context: In each case, the material was cDNA or gDNA derived from T cells, B-cell-depleted T cells, or PBMCs.

The CDR3 spans 15 residues. V was clipped by 5 bases and J by 2 bases; unmatched bases: 6. Germline V gives CDR1 SSHAT, CDR2 FNYEAQ (reference sequence). The receptor was isolated from an older woman with COVID-19, enrolled during active disease. V usage is TRBV7-7 and J usage is TRBJ1-5; 7 positions agree with TRBD1. The sequenced sample consisted of peripheral blood. This CDR3 reads CASSRGQVGNQPQHF. CDR3 coding DNA: TGTGCCAGCAGCCGAGGACAGGTGGGCAATCAGCCCCAGCATTTT.